Listed here are 21 T cell receptor beta chains from one sample, sequenced in a study of T cell changes during pregnancy in multiple sclerosis. Assay: immunoSEQ multiplex PCR; the TCRdb copy retains only in-frame clones and omits some. Of under 120,000 clones in the sample, about 89% were seen once. Sequencing used peripheral blood, obtained after pregnancy. The receptors here all came from a female donor with multiple sclerosis, enrolled in a pregnancy study.

V and J are TRBV5-3 and TRBJ1-3; D might be TRBD1 (5 bases). TRBV5-3 is an ORF; its function is uncertain. V was clipped by 4 bases and J by 0 bases, with 17 bases between them. The CDR3 loop spans 17 amino acids. The DNA for the CDR3 is TGTGCCAGAAGCATGCTGGACACCGCCGGCTCTGGAAACACCATATATTTT. The encoded protein is CARSMLDTAGSGNTIYF.

This chain joins TRBV10-1 and TRBJ2-7; 10 bases align to TRBD2. Germline-derived CDR1 and CDR2 are WNHNN and SYGVQD (reference sequence). The CDR3 spans 14 residues. After removal of 7 bases from V and 6 bases from J, the junction contained 9 bases not matched to a gene. The CDR3 reads CASMKAGGPGEQYF. CDR3 bases: TGCGCCAGCATGAAAGCGGGGGGGCCGGGCGAGCAGTACTTC.

In this sample, this clone turned up a few times. The chain couples TRBV7-3 to TRBJ1-2; D is ambiguous. This CDR3 contains 13 residues. Trimming stripped 3 bases from V and 2 bases from J, with 7 bases between. The germline V gene has CDR1 SGHTA and CDR2 FQGTGA. CDR3 loop: CASSLAGNYGYTF. CDR3 nucleotides: TGTGCCAGCAGCTTGGCAGGCAACTATGGCTACACCTTC. Combining the CDR3 with reference TRBV7-3 and TRBJ1-2 gives the whole variable domain GAGVSQTPSNKVTEKGKYVELRCDPISGHTALYWYRQSLGQGPEFLIYFQGTGAADDSGLPNDRFFAVRPEGSVSTLKIQRTERGDSAVYLCASSLAGNYGYTFGSGTRLTVV.

The chain joins TRBV13 to TRBJ2-7; possible D gene TRBD2, 7 bases. V lost 4 bases to trimming and J lost 0 bases, with 22 bases between them. This CDR3 spans 18 amino acids. Germline CDR1 reads PRHDT; CDR2 reads FYEKMQ (reference sequence). CDR3 coding DNA: TGTGCCAGCAGCTACCATTTAAAGGGGGGGGATGGCTCCTACGAGCAGTACTTC. As protein: CASSYHLKGGDGSYEQYF.

This chain connects TRBV7-2 to TRBJ2-3, with TRBD2 matching 9 bases. J was trimmed by 0 bases and V by 5 bases; bases with no gene match: 15. The CDR3 is made up of 19 amino acids. Germline loops: CDR1 SGHTA, CDR2 FQGNSA. The CDR3 loop reads CASSEDPAGGYSSTDTQYF. The CDR3 DNA follows: TGTGCCAGCAGCGAAGACCCAGCGGGGGGATACTCTAGCACAGATACGCAGTATTTT.

The chain uses TRBV6-5 and TRBJ1-3; no clear D. CDR1 MNHEY and CDR2 SVGAGI come from the germline V gene. V lost 0 bases to trimming and J lost 6 bases, with 12 bases between them. This CDR3 has 15 amino acids. CDR3 bases: TGTGCCAGCAGTTACTCGAGGGCTCCCCAAAACACCATATATTTT. The encoded protein is CASSYSRAPQNTIYF.

The chain recombines TRBV19 with TRBJ1-2, with D possibly being TRBD1 (6 bases). This CDR3 comprises 16 residues. CDR1 LNHDA and CDR2 SQIVND come from the germline V gene (reference sequence). The V end was cut by 4 bases, the J end by 4 bases, with 19 bases between. The DNA for the CDR3 is TGTGCCAGTAGTACGCCGGACAGAGAGTTTTCCTATGGCTACACCTTC. Amino acids: CASSTPDREFSYGYTF.

V gene TRBV5-8 combines with J gene TRBJ1-2; D perhaps matches TRBD1 (5 bases). The CDR3 sequence is 15 residues long. Trimming took 2 bases from V and 5 from J, leaving 16 bases between them. CDR1 SGHTS and CDR2 YDEGEE come from the germline V gene. The CDR3 spells CASSFPHRLLYGYTF. In DNA, the CDR3 is TGTGCCAGCAGCTTCCCCCACAGGCTCCTTTATGGCTACACCTTC.

This chain uses TRBV6-6 with TRBJ2-7; a weak D match, TRBD1 (5 bases). The CDR3 is 13 amino acids. The germline CDR1 and CDR2 sequences are MNHNY and SVGAGI (reference sequence). V was clipped by 6 bases and J by 7 bases, with 16 bases between them. The CDR3: CASRGSTGGEQYF. The CDR3 nucleotides are TGTGCCAGCAGGGGAAGCACAGGTGGGGAGCAGTACTTC.

This rearrangement joins TRBV6-5 to TRBJ1-1, with 8 bases that match TRBD1. V dropped 2 bases and J dropped 6; count of bases not matched to a gene: 8. This CDR3 spans 15 amino acids. The V gene's germline CDR1 is MNHEY and CDR2 SVGAGI. The CDR3 protein is CASSYEPGGASEAFF. Written as DNA, the CDR3 is TGTGCCAGCAGTTACGAGCCAGGGGGCGCCTCTGAAGCTTTCTTT.

The chain joins TRBV27 to TRBJ2-7; D unclear. Germline V gene data show CDR1 as MNHEY and CDR2 as SMNVEV (reference sequence). There are 13 residues in the CDR3. V was cut by 3 bases and J by 4 bases, with 10 bases left in between. The chain's CDR3 is CASSFSTGYEQYF. The DNA for the CDR3 is TGTGCCAGCAGTTTTAGCACTGGTTACGAGCAGTACTTC.

V usage is TRBV4-2 and J usage is TRBJ2-1, with 9 bases fitting TRBD2. Losses at the gene ends were 2 bases for V and 5 bases for J; bases not matched to a gene: 7. Germline lookup yields CDR1 LGHNA and CDR2 YNFKEQ. The CDR3 contains 16 residues. CDR3 sequence: CASSQIRLAEDNEQFF. The CDR3 coding sequence is TGTGCCAGCAGCCAAATCAGACTAGCGGAGGACAATGAGCAGTTCTTC.

This clone was counted a single time. Written as DNA, the CDR3 is TGTGCCAGCAGCTTAGGGACAGGGGGCGGAGGGCAGTTCTTC. It yields the protein CASSLGTGGGGQFF. The chain links TRBV13 to TRBJ2-1; 10 positions agree with TRBD1. The CDR3 is 14 residues long. The trim removed 0 bases at V and 12 bases at J, leaving 5 bases unmatched. Germline CDR1 reads PRHDT; CDR2 reads FYEKMQ (reference sequence).

V is TRBV11-3 and J is TRBJ1-1, with a possible D match to TRBD1 (5 bases). V gave up 1 base and J gave up 1 base, with 13 bases separating them. This CDR3 contains 16 residues. From germline, CDR1 is SGHNT and CDR2 YENEEA. This CDR3 reads CASSLARLQENTEAFF. The CDR3 bases are TGTGCCAGCAGCTTAGCCCGATTACAGGAGAACACTGAAGCTTTCTTT.

Concerning this clone: The junction does not match germline at one end; this may be a read error. The chain recombines TRBV30 with TRBJ1-4; the D gene is possibly TRBD1 (6 bases). Germline-derived CDR1 and CDR2 are GTSNPN and SVGIG (reference sequence). This CDR3 contains 13 residues. The CDR3 nucleotides read TGTGCCTGGACTAGACAGGTTAATGAAAATCTGTTTTTT. Encoded protein: CAWTRQVNENLFF.

The chain links TRBV7-9 to TRBJ2-5; 8 bases are a match to TRBD1. After removal of 5 bases from V and 5 bases from J, the junction contained 10 bases not matched to a gene. CDR1 and CDR2 (germline): SEHNR, FQNEAQ (reference sequence). CDR3 length: 15 residues. Here the CDR3 reads CASSQTPGQDETQYF. The CDR3 region has the DNA TGTGCCAGCAGCCAGACTCCGGGACAGGACGAGACCCAGTACTTC.

This clone appeared once. V gene TRBV25-1 combines with J gene TRBJ1-2; D not resolved. The CDR3 spans 13 residues. Trimming took 0 bases from V and 8 from J, leaving 10 bases between them. Germline V gives CDR1 MGHDK, CDR2 SYGVNS. The DNA of the CDR3 is TGTGCCAGCAGTGAATACGGTGAACGAGGCTACACCTTC. Translating gives CASSEYGERGYTF.

This clone came up once. The CDR3 DNA reads TGTGCCAGCAGCTTAGGGACAGGGGCCGAGCAGTACTTC. Its translation is CASSLGTGAEQYF. The J gene is TRBJ2-7, the V gene TRBV7-9; 9 nucleotides agree with TRBD1. The V gene's germline CDR1 is SEHNR and CDR2 FQNEAQ (reference sequence). V was clipped by 1 base and J by 6 bases; unmatched bases: 1. This CDR3 is built from 13 residues.

V usage is TRBV4-1 and J usage is TRBJ1-4; 7 bases line up with TRBD1. The V gene's germline CDR1 is MGHRA and CDR2 YSYEKL. The CDR3 spans 18 residues. Trimming cost V 3 bases and J 6 bases; bases outside gene matches: 16. Written as DNA, the CDR3 is TGCGCCAGCAGCCAGGCAAACCCTGTGGACAGGAGGGATGAAAAACTGTTTTTT. This encodes CASSQANPVDRRDEKLFF.

The V and J genes are TRBV10-1 and TRBJ1-6; unclear D gene. V lost 4 bases and J 7 bases, leaving 8 bases between the germline ends. From germline, CDR1 is WNHNN and CDR2 SYGVQD (reference sequence). This CDR3 has 13 amino acids. CDR3 loop: CASSAGYNSPLHF. The CDR3 region has the DNA TGCGCCAGCAGTGCGGGGTACAATTCACCCCTCCACTTT.

The J gene is TRBJ2-1, the V gene TRBV11-3, with 13 positions matching TRBD2. CDR1 is SGHNT, CDR2 YENEEA, per germline. This CDR3 has 16 amino acids. Trimming at V came to 5 bases and at J to 7 bases, leaving 8 bases not matched to a gene. CDR3 protein: CASSAKLAGGSNEQFF. The CDR3 DNA follows: TGTGCCAGCAGCGCCAAACTAGCGGGGGGGTCTAATGAGCAGTTCTTC.